This entry lists 17 T cell receptor beta chains sequenced from one sample in a study of T-cell reconstitution after alpha-beta-depleted transplantation in children. The library targeted TCRbeta and was prepared with unique molecular identifiers. TCRdb re-called the PCR reads through MiXCR, storing one row per CDR3 protein. The repertoire holds 360,000 or so distinct CDR3 sequences, roughly 20% seen once, with 3.8% in the top ten. The input for sequencing was PBMCs from the stem cell graft donor, taken from the stem cell graft. Receptor source: a human donor who donated a stem cell graft to a child with acute myeloid leukemia.

Only a few counts were recorded for this clonotype. This chain joins TRBV20-1 and TRBJ2-4; weak D call: TRBD2 (6 bases). Germline V gene lookup returns CDR1 DFQATT and CDR2 SNEGSKA (reference sequence). Trimming stripped 1 base from V and 6 bases from J, with 16 bases between. This CDR3 region has 15 residues. CDR3 bases: TGCAGTGCTAGAGGACGTTGGCAGGAGGGAAACATTCAGTACTTC. Translation: CSARGRWQEGNIQYF.

This clonotype was found a few times. The rearrangement joins TRBV12-3 or TRBV12-4 to TRBJ1-2, with 10 bases lining up with TRBD1. The CDR3 totals 14 residues. The junction had 6 bases not matched to a gene; V was cut back by 4 bases and J by 7 bases. CDR3 in DNA: TGTGCCAGCAGTTCCGACAGGGGGCTGGGTGGCTACACCTTC. It is translated as CASSSDRGLGGYTF.

The sample holds a few counts of this clonotype. The chain carries TRBV9 and TRBJ2-7; D ambiguous. The CDR3 length is 14 residues. The germline gives CDR1 SGDLS, CDR2 YYNGEE. The V and J ends lost 7 bases and 2 bases respectively, with 16 bases between them. In DNA form, the CDR3 reads TGTGCCAGCTCCCAAACCGCGGATACCTACGAGCAGTACTTC. It translates to CASSQTADTYEQYF.

This clonotype has a handful of counts. This sequence joins TRBV20-1 and TRBJ2-1, with D possibly matching TRBD1 (6 bases). CDR3 length: 19 amino acids. The V gene's germline CDR1 is DFQATT and CDR2 SNEGSKA (reference sequence). The V and J ends lost 6 bases and 4 bases respectively, with 31 bases between them. The CDR3 nucleotides are TGCAGTGCAGAGGGTGGAGGCCGCAGGGGCGCCAGCAGGTACAATGAGCAGTTCTTC. Its translation: CSAEGGGRRGASRYNEQFF.

This clonotype has just a few counts. V and J are TRBV24-1 and TRBJ2-5; 9 bases are shared with TRBD1. CDR3 length equals 16 residues. Trimming cost V 0 bases and J 5 bases; bases outside gene matches: 6. Germline V CDR1 and CDR2: KGHDR, SFDVKD. CDR3 sequence reads: CATSDLGTGSLETQYF. DNA for the CDR3: TGTGCCACCAGTGATTTGGGGACAGGGTCGTTGGAGACCCAGTACTTC.

This clonotype was seen a few times. V is TRBV28 and J is TRBJ1-3; D is perhaps TRBD1 (5 bases). Germline V gives CDR1 MDHEN, CDR2 SYDVKM. The CDR3 contains 15 residues. Trimming removed 4 bases at V and 0 bases at J, with 10 bases between. CDR3 region: CASSWIRDSGNTIYF. CDR3 sequence (DNA): TGTGCCAGCAGTTGGATCAGGGACTCTGGAAACACCATATATTTT. Drawing the rest from reference TRBV28 and TRBJ1-3, the complete variable domain is DVKVTQSSRYLVKRTGEKVFLECVQDMDHENMFWYRQDPGLGLRLIYFSYDVKMKEKGDIPEGYSVSREKKERFSLILESASTNQTSMYLCASSWIRDSGNTIYFGEGSWLTVV.

This clonotype was found many times. The chain is built from TRBV15 and TRBJ2-2; D gene ambiguous. Trimming took 1 base from V and 0 from J, leaving 9 bases between them. Germline V lookup: CDR1 LNHNV, CDR2 YYDKDF (reference sequence). The CDR3 consists of 16 residues. CDR3 nucleotides: TGTGCCACCAGCAGAGCCTTGTACGCGAACACCGGGGAGCTGTTTTTT. Translation gives CATSRALYANTGELFF. The full variable domain, in which reference TRBV15 and TRBJ2-2 provide the parts outside the CDR3, is DAMVIQNPRYQVTQFGKPVTLSCSQTLNHNVMYWYQQKSSQAPKLLFHYYDKDFNNEADTPDNFQSRRPNTSFCFLDIRSPGLGDTAMYLCATSRALYANTGELFFGEGSRLTVL.

The CDR3 sequence is CASRPQGGSQPQHF. Here the CDR3 DNA reads TGTGCCAGCAGACCTCAGGGTGGCAGTCAGCCCCAGCATTTT. This chain connects TRBV12-3 or TRBV12-4 to TRBJ1-5; D is perhaps TRBD1 (5 bases). The CDR3 runs to 14 residues. Trimming cost V 6 bases and J 6 bases, with 15 bases left between them.

This clonotype occurred many times. One junction end disagrees with the germline gene, perhaps due to a read error. J is TRBJ2-5 and V is TRBV19; maybe TRBD1 (5 bases). The CDR3 totals 11 residues. Per the germline V gene, CDR1 is LNHDA and CDR2 is SQIVND (reference sequence). CDR3 DNA: TGTGCCAGTAGTTGTCTCAGGGATCCGTGCTTC. Protein sequence: CASSCLRDPCF. Full variable domain (rest looked up from reference TRBV19 and TRBJ2-5): DGGITQSPKYLFRKEGQNVTLSCEQNLNHDAMYWYRQDPGQGLRLIYYSQIVNDFQKGDIAEGYSVSREKKESFPLTVTSAQKNPTAFYLCASSCLRDPCFGPGTRLLVL.

This clonotype was seen only a few times. The J gene is TRBJ1-1, the V gene TRBV6-1; 7 nucleotides agree with TRBD1. Germline V gene lookup returns CDR1 MNHNS and CDR2 SASEGT. CDR3 length: 16 residues. Germline trimming cut 6 bases from V and 0 bases from J; bases unmatched to any gene: 10. CDR3 bases: TGTGCCAGCAGCAAAAATCCGGGACAGCTGAACACTGAAGCTTTCTTT. Translated, it gives CASSKNPGQLNTEAFF.

The chain employs TRBV9 and TRBJ2-1; D gene ambiguous. The CDR3 is made up of 17 amino acids. Germline values: CDR1 SGDLS, CDR2 YYNGEE. V was pared by 4 bases and J by 6 bases, with 23 bases between. The CDR3 here is CASSMPHRPDGTNEQFF. CDR3 DNA: TGTGCCAGCAGCATGCCCCACCGCCCGGACGGCACCAATGAGCAGTTCTTC.

CDR3 in amino acids: CASSLTGSLYNNEQFF. As DNA, the CDR3 is TGTGCCAGCAGCTTAACAGGGTCGCTTTATAACAATGAGCAGTTCTTC. V and J are TRBV7-6 and TRBJ2-1; TRBD1 might be the D (6 bases). The CDR3 sequence is 16 residues long. The V end was cut by 2 bases, the J end by 5 bases, with 16 bases between. Germline V gives CDR1 SGHVS, CDR2 FNYEAQ.

This clonotype was counted ten times or more. V is TRBV9 and J is TRBJ2-1; TRBD2 matches at 9 bases. V trimming: 2 bases; J trimming: 2 bases; junction bases outside the gene matches: 2. CDR1 is SGDLS, CDR2 YYNGEE, per germline. The CDR3 is 15 residues long. In DNA, the CDR3 is TGTGCCAGCAGCGTGCCTAGCGGGACCTACAATGAGCAGTTCTTC. Translated, it gives CASSVPSGTYNEQFF.

V usage is TRBV12-3 or TRBV12-4 and J usage is TRBJ1-5; maybe TRBD1 (6 bases). Trimming pared 0 bases from V and 7 bases from J, leaving 10 bases between. The CDR3 is made up of 14 amino acids. The CDR3 DNA is TGTGCCAGCAGTTTAGCCACAGGGCAGCAGCCCCAGCATTTT. It translates to CASSLATGQQPQHF.

This clonotype has just a few counts. V and J are TRBV4-2 and TRBJ1-2; TRBD1 might be the D (5 bases). V gave up 4 bases and J gave up 1 base, with 13 bases separating them. Germline CDR1 reads LGHNA; CDR2 reads YNFKEQ. The CDR3 covers 15 residues. The CDR3 bases are TGTGCCAGCAGCCCTACCGGACAAGATAACTATGGCTACACCTTC. Its protein product is CASSPTGQDNYGYTF.

The chain combines TRBV29-1 with TRBJ2-5, with D maybe TRBD1 (7 bases). V gave up 7 bases and J gave up 1 base, with 10 bases separating them. From germline, CDR1 is SQVTM and CDR2 ANQGSEA. The CDR3 is made up of 12 amino acids. The CDR3, as DNA: TGCAGCGGCGGGACAGCCCAAGAGACCCAGTACTTC. Residues: CSGGTAQETQYF.

This clonotype has only a few counts. This chain connects TRBV15 to TRBJ2-1; the D call may be TRBD1 or TRBD2 (5 bases each). The CDR3 sequence is 14 residues long. Germline values: CDR1 LNHNV, CDR2 YYDKDF (reference sequence). V was pared by 0 bases and J by 8 bases, with 11 bases between. The CDR3 DNA is TGTGCCACCAGCAGAGATCGATGGGGGTATGAGCAGTTCTTC. Translation: CATSRDRWGYEQFF. Drawing the rest from reference TRBV15 and TRBJ2-1, the complete variable domain is DAMVIQNPRYQVTQFGKPVTLSCSQTLNHNVMYWYQQKSSQAPKLLFHYYDKDFNNEADTPDNFQSRRPNTSFCFLDIRSPGLGDTAMYLCATSRDRWGYEQFFGPGTRLTVL.